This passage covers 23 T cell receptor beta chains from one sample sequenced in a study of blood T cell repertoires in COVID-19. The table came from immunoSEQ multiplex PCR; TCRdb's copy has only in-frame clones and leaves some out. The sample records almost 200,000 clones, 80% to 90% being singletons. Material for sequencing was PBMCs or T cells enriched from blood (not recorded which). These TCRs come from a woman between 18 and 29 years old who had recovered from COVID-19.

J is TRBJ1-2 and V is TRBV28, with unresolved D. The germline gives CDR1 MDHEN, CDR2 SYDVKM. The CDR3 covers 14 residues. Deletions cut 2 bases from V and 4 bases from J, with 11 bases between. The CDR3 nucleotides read TGTGCCAGCAGTTTACCAAACAGCTTCTATGGCTACACCTTC. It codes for CASSLPNSFYGYTF.

The CDR3 region has the DNA TGTGCCAGCAGCACAAACAGGGGGCTGAATCAAAAACTGTTTTTT. This sequence encodes CASSTNRGLNQKLFF. The chain recombines TRBV7-2 with TRBJ1-4; 9 positions agree with TRBD1. The length of the CDR3 is 15 residues. The J segment lost 9 bases and the V segment lost 5 bases, leaving 10 bases of the junction unmatched. Germline loops: CDR1 SGHTA, CDR2 FQGNSA.

In DNA form, the CDR3 reads TGTGCCAGTAGTATAGGAGGGGGAGACAGGGGCAATCAGCCCCAGCATTTT. Encoded protein: CASSIGGGDRGNQPQHF. The genes are TRBV19 and TRBJ1-5, with 7 bases lining up with TRBD1. Germline V gene lookup returns CDR1 LNHDA and CDR2 SQIVND (reference sequence). CDR3 length: 17 amino acids. J gave up 2 bases and V 1 base, and 8 bases lay outside the gene matches.

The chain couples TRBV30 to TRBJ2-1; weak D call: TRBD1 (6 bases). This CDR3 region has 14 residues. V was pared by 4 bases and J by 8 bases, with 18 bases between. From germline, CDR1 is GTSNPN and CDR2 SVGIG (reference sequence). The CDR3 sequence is CAWNVGRGLDEQFF. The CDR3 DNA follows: TGTGCCTGGAATGTCGGCAGGGGATTGGATGAGCAGTTCTTC.

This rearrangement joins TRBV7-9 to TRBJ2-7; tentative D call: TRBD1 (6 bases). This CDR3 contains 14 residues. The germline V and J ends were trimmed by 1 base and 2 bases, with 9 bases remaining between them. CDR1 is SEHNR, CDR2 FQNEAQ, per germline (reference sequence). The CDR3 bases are TGTGCCAGCAGCTTAGGACAGGAGGCCTACGAGCAGTACTTC. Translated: CASSLGQEAYEQYF.

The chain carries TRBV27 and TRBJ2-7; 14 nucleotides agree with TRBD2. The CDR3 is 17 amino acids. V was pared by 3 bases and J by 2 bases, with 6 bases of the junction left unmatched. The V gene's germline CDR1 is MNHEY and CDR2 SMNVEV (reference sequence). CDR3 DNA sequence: TGTGCCAGCAGTTTGTTGACTAGCGGGGGGGGCACCTACGAGCAGTACTTC. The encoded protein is CASSLLTSGGGTYEQYF.

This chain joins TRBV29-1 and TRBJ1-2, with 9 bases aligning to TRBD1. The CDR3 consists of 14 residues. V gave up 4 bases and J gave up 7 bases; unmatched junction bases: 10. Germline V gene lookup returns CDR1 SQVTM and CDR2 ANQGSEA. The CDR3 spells CSVGPQGAVGGYTF. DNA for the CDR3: TGCAGCGTTGGGCCACAGGGGGCGGTAGGTGGCTACACCTTC.

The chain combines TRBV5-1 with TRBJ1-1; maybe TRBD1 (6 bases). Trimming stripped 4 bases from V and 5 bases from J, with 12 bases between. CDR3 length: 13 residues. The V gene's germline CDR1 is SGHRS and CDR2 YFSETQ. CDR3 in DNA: TGCGCCAGCAGCCTGGACAGTTGGACTGAAGCTTTCTTT. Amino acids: CASSLDSWTEAFF.

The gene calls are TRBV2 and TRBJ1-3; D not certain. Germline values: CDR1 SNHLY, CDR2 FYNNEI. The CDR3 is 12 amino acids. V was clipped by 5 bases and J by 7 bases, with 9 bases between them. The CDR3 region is CASSLRENTIYF. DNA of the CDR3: TGTGCCAGCAGTCTCCGCGAGAACACCATATATTTT.

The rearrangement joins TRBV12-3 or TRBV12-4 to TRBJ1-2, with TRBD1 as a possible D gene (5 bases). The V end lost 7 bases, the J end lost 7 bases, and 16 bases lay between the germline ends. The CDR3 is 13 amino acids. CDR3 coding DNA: TGTGCCAGCACCCTTGCCAGGGTGAGTGGCTACACCTTC. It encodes CASTLARVSGYTF.

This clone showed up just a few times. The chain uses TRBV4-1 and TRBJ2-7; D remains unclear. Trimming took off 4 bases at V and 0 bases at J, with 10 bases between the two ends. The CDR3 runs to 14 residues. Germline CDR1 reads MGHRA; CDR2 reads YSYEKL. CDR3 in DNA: TGCGCCAGCAGCCCCCGCCCGGGCTCCTACGAGCAGTACTTC. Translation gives CASSPRPGSYEQYF.

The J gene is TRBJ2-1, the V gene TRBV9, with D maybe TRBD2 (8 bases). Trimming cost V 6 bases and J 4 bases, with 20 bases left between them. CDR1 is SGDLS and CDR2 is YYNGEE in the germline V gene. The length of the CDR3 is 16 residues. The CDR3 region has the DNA TGTGCCAGCACCCCCCGGGAGGGGGCGGCATACAATGAGCAGTTCTTC. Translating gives CASTPREGAAYNEQFF.

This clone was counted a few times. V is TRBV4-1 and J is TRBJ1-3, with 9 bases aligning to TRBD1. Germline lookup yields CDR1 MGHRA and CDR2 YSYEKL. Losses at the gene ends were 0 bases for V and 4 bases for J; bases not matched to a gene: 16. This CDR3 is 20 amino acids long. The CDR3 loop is CASSQDRREQGATGGNTIYF. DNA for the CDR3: TGCGCCAGCAGCCAAGATAGAAGGGAACAGGGGGCAACGGGAGGAAACACCATATATTTT.

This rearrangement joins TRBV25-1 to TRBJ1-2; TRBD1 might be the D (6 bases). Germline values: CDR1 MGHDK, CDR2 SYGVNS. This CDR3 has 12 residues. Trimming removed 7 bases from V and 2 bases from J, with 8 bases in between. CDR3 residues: CASTDRNYGYTF. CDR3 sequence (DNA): TGTGCCAGCACGGACAGAAACTATGGCTACACCTTC.

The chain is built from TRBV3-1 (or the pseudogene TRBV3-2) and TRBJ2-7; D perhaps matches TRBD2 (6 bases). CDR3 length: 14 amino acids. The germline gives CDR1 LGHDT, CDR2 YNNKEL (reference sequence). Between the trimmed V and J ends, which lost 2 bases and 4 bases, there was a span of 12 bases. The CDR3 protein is CASSQLGTGYEQYF. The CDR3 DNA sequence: TGTGCCAGCAGCCAATTGGGGACTGGTTACGAGCAGTACTTC.

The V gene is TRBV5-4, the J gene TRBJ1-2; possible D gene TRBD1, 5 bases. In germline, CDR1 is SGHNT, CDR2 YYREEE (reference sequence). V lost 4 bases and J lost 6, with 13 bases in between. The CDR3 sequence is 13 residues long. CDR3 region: CASSDTRVDGYTF. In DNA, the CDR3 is TGTGCCAGCAGCGACACCAGGGTTGATGGCTACACCTTC.

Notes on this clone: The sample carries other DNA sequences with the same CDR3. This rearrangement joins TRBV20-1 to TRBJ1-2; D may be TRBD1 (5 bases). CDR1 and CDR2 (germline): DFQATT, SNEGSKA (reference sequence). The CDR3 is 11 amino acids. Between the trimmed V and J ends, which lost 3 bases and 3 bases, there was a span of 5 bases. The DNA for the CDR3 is TGCAGTGCTAGGACAGACTATGGCTACACCTTC. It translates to CSARTDYGYTF.

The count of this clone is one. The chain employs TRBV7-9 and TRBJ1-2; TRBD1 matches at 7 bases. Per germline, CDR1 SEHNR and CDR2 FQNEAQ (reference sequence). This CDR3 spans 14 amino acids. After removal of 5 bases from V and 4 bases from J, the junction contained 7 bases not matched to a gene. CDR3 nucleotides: TGTGCCAGCAGCCTACCCGACAGGGCCTATGGCTACACCTTC. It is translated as CASSLPDRAYGYTF.

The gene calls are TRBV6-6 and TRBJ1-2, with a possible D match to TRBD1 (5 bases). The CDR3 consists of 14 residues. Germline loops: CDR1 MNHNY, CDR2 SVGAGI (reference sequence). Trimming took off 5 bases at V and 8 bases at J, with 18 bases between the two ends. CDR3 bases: TGTGCCAGCAGTGAGTCCGGGGGATTGAAAGGCTACACCTTC. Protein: CASSESGGLKGYTF.

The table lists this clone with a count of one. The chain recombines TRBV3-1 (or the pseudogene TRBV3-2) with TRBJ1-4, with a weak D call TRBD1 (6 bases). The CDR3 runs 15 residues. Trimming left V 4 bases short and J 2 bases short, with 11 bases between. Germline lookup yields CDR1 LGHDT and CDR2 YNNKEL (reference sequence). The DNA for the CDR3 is TGTGCCAGCAGCCTTACACAGGGCACTAATGAAAAACTGTTTTTT. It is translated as CASSLTQGTNEKLFF.

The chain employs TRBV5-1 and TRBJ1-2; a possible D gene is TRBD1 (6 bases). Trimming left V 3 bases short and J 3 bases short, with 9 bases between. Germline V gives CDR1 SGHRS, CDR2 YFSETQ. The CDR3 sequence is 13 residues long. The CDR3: CASSSQGYYGYTF. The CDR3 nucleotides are TGCGCCAGCAGCTCACAGGGTTACTATGGCTACACCTTC.

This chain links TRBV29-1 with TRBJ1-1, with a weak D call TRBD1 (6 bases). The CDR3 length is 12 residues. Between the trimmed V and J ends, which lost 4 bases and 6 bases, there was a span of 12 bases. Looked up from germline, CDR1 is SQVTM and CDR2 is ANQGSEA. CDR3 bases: TGCAGCGTTGTGGGGGGGCGGCCTGAAGCTTTCTTT. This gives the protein CSVVGGRPEAFF. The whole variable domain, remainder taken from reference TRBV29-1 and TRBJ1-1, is SAVISQKPSRDICQRGTSLTIQCQVDSQVTMMFWYRQQPGQSLTLIATANQGSEATYESGFVIDKFPISRPNLTFSTLTVSNMSPEDSSIYLCSVVGGRPEAFFGQGTRLTVV.

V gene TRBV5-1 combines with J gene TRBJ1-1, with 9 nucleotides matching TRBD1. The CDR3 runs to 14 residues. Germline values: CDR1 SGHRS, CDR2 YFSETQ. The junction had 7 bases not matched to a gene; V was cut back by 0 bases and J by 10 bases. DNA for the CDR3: TGCGCCAGCAGCTTGGATACAGGGGGCGATACAGCTTTCTTT. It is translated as CASSLDTGGDTAFF.